This entry lists 32 T cell receptor beta chains sequenced from one sample in a study of blood T cell repertoires in COVID-19. TCRdb's table, derived via immunoSEQ multiplex PCR, lists solely in-frame clones and lacks some. The sample includes some 320,000 clones, roughly 86% of them seen just once. Sequencing was performed on peripheral blood. These receptors were taken from a woman between 45 and 60 years old who had recovered from COVID-19.

CDR3 sequence: CASRPRTGTSEQETQYF. CDR3 DNA sequence: TGTGCCAGCAGGCCCCGGACCGGGACTAGCGAACAAGAGACCCAGTACTTC. The chain combines TRBV7-2 with TRBJ2-5; 10 bases map to TRBD2. The CDR3 sequence is 17 residues long. The V gene's germline CDR1 is SGHTA and CDR2 FQGNSA. The trim removed 6 bases at V and 2 bases at J, leaving 12 bases unmatched.

This chain links TRBV4-2 with TRBJ2-1, with TRBD2 identical over 9 bases. The CDR3 has 14 amino acids. V lost 2 bases, J lost 5 bases, and 1 base stayed unmatched. Germline V gene sequence: CDR1 LGHNA, CDR2 YNFKEQ. The CDR3 DNA reads as TGTGCCAGCAGCCAACTAGCGGGAAACAATGAGCAGTTCTTC. As protein: CASSQLAGNNEQFF.

This CDR3 is CASSLAGSGRARETQYF. As DNA, the CDR3 is TGTGCCAGCAGTTTAGCGGGTAGCGGGAGGGCCCGGGAGACCCAGTACTTC. The chain links TRBV28 to TRBJ2-5, with 11 bases matching TRBD2. The CDR3 spans 17 residues. The germline V gene encodes CDR1 MDHEN and CDR2 SYDVKM. Trimming removed 2 bases from V and 5 bases from J; junction bases left unmatched: 10.

The chain couples TRBV3-1 (or the pseudogene TRBV3-2) to TRBJ2-1; 10 bases map to TRBD2. Looked up from germline, CDR1 is LGHDT and CDR2 is YNNKEL (reference sequence). V gave up 4 bases and J gave up 6 bases; unmatched junction bases: 9. The CDR3 is 16 amino acids. Written as DNA, the CDR3 is TGTGCCAGCAGCCCGCTCGGAGCGGGGGGGCGCAATGAGCAGTTCTTC. Translation: CASSPLGAGGRNEQFF.

This sequence joins TRBV19 and TRBJ2-1; 8 bases agree with TRBD2. CDR3 length: 16 residues. Germline V gene sequence: CDR1 LNHDA, CDR2 SQIVND (reference sequence). V was clipped by 3 bases and J by 6 bases; unmatched bases: 10. CDR3 protein: CASSMGLRGGRNEQFF. CDR3 sequence (DNA): TGTGCCAGTAGTATGGGGTTGCGCGGGGGGCGCAATGAGCAGTTCTTC.

This chain joins TRBV7-2 and TRBJ2-1; D perhaps matches TRBD2 (6 bases). The V gene's germline CDR1 is SGHTA and CDR2 FQGNSA. Between the trimmed V and J ends, which lost 4 bases and 4 bases, there was a span of 11 bases. CDR3 length: 14 residues. This CDR3 reads CASSSGLFYNEQFF. The CDR3 DNA is TGTGCCAGCAGCTCGGGACTGTTTTACAATGAGCAGTTCTTC.

This clone is a singleton in its sample. The same CDR3 arises from other DNA sequences in this sample as well. The chain combines TRBV30 with TRBJ1-1; D unclear. V gave up 0 bases and J gave up 0 bases, with 5 bases separating them. This CDR3 region has 13 residues. Germline V gives CDR1 GTSNPN, CDR2 SVGIG (reference sequence). Here the CDR3 reads CAWSVSVNTEAFF. The CDR3 DNA follows: TGTGCCTGGAGTGTCTCAGTGAACACTGAAGCTTTCTTT.

The V call is TRBV6-5, the J call TRBJ2-7; 8 positions match TRBD1. V shed 6 bases, J shed 2 bases, and the junction held 3 bases outside the gene matches. This CDR3 is 13 amino acids long. The V gene's germline CDR1 is MNHEY and CDR2 SVGAGI. CDR3 in DNA: TGTGCCAGCAGACGGACAGGGACCTACGAGCAGTACTTC. This encodes CASRRTGTYEQYF.

The chain recombines TRBV29-1 with TRBJ1-4; possibly TRBD1 for D (5 bases). Per the germline V gene, CDR1 is SQVTM and CDR2 is ANQGSEA. There are 14 residues in the CDR3. Trimming took off 4 bases at V and 6 bases at J, with 15 bases between the two ends. The CDR3 DNA sequence: TGCAGCGTTGGTGGGGGACGGGGGGATGAAAAACTGTTTTTT. Residues: CSVGGGRGDEKLFF. The variable domain in full, completed from reference TRBV29-1 and TRBJ1-4, reads SAVISQKPSRDICQRGTSLTIQCQVDSQVTMMFWYRQQPGQSLTLIATANQGSEATYESGFVIDKFPISRPNLTFSTLTVSNMSPEDSSIYLCSVGGGRGDEKLFFGSGTQLSVL.

This chain uses TRBV5-5 with TRBJ2-3, with 9 nucleotides matching TRBD2. This CDR3 contains 17 residues. Germline V gene lookup returns CDR1 SGHKS and CDR2 YYEKEE (reference sequence). J lost 0 bases, V lost 1 base, and 6 bases had no gene match. The CDR3 loop reads CASSLLAGYPSTDTQYF. As DNA, the CDR3 is TGTGCCAGCAGCTTGCTAGCGGGGTATCCTAGCACAGATACGCAGTATTTT.

The chain is built from TRBV29-1 and TRBJ1-1, with a tentative D call TRBD1 (5 bases). V lost 0 bases to trimming and J lost 11 bases, with 10 bases between them. Looked up from germline, CDR1 is SQVTM and CDR2 is ANQGSEA. This CDR3 contains 11 residues. The CDR3 reads CSVEDLQGAFF. The CDR3 DNA reads as TGCAGCGTTGAAGATCTGCAGGGTGCTTTCTTT.

Only a few counts were recorded for this clone. The chain carries TRBV6-4 and TRBJ2-2; the match to TRBD2 covers 10 bases. The V and J ends lost 4 bases and 6 bases, in that order; junction bases with no gene match: 11. CDR1 is MRHNA, CDR2 SNTAGT, per germline. The CDR3 length is 17 residues. The CDR3 is CASSVRPASGSPGELFF. In nucleotides, the CDR3 is TGTGCCAGCAGTGTCCGCCCCGCTAGCGGGAGTCCCGGGGAGCTGTTTTTT.

V is TRBV6-6 and J is TRBJ2-2; 9 bases are a match to TRBD1. V shed 10 bases and J 5 bases; nucleotides not matched to a gene: 11. Per germline, CDR1 MNHNY and CDR2 SVGAGI (reference sequence). The CDR3 consists of 15 residues. The CDR3 spells CATNDRGTETGELFF. In DNA form, the CDR3 reads TGTGCCACCAATGACAGGGGGACGGAAACCGGGGAGCTGTTTTTT.

The V gene is TRBV5-8, the J gene TRBJ2-5; 8 nucleotides agree with TRBD1. In germline, CDR1 is SGHTS, CDR2 YDEGEE. With 4 bases clipped from V and 5 bases from J, the junction kept 7 bases outside the gene matches. The CDR3 has 14 amino acids. CDR3 in amino acids: CASSRRQGRETQYF. CDR3 in DNA: TGTGCCAGCAGCAGAAGACAGGGGCGGGAGACCCAGTACTTC.

The V and J genes are TRBV2 and TRBJ2-1; possibly TRBD2 for D (6 bases). V lost 7 bases to trimming and J lost 2 bases, with 9 bases between them. CDR1 SNHLY and CDR2 FYNNEI come from the germline V gene. This CDR3 contains 13 residues. The CDR3 spells CASNGGPYNEQFF. CDR3 nucleotide sequence: TGTGCCAGCAACGGAGGGCCCTACAATGAGCAGTTCTTC.

The chain couples TRBV30 to TRBJ1-5, with a weak D call TRBD1 (5 bases). The CDR3 extends over 13 amino acids. Germline CDR1 GTSNPN, CDR2 SVGIG (reference sequence). Deletions cut 0 bases from V and 7 bases from J, with 10 bases between. The CDR3 nucleotides are TGTGCCTGGAGTGTGGGGGGGGAGCAGCCCCAGCATTTT. It is translated as CAWSVGGEQPQHF.

The chain carries TRBV6-1 and TRBJ2-2; a weak D match, TRBD1 (5 bases). The CDR3 sequence is 14 residues long. Germline-derived CDR1 and CDR2 are MNHNS and SASEGT. V dropped 6 bases and J dropped 1 base, with 9 bases sitting between them. The CDR3, as DNA: TGTGCCAGCAGGCCTACAGGGAACACCGGGGAGCTGTTTTTT. This sequence encodes CASRPTGNTGELFF.

V is TRBV7-9 and J is TRBJ2-7; 7 bases agree with TRBD1. The CDR3 loop spans 14 amino acids. In germline, CDR1 is SEHNR, CDR2 FQNEAQ (reference sequence). J lost 2 bases, V lost 5 bases, and 6 bases had no gene match. CDR3 sequence (DNA): TGTGCCAGCAGCCCCCCGACAGGGACCTACGAGCAGTACTTC. This sequence encodes CASSPPTGTYEQYF.

The CDR3 loop reads CATNPDRSNQPQHF. In DNA form, the CDR3 reads TGTGCCACCAACCCGGACAGGAGCAATCAGCCCCAGCATTTT. The chain is built from TRBV27 and TRBJ1-5, with TRBD1 identical over 7 bases. CDR3 length equals 14 residues. Trimming at V came to 10 bases and at J to 1 base, leaving 7 bases not matched to a gene. The germline CDR1 and CDR2 sequences are MNHEY and SMNVEV (reference sequence).

The chain couples TRBV19 to TRBJ2-3, with D tentatively TRBD1 (5 bases). Trimming pared 3 bases from V and 6 bases from J, leaving 13 bases between. Germline CDR1 is LNHDA and CDR2 is SQIVND (reference sequence). CDR3 length: 14 residues. CDR3 protein: CASSIRTGRDTQYF. CDR3 DNA sequence: TGTGCCAGTAGTATCCGCACAGGAAGGGATACGCAGTATTTT.

This chain uses TRBV28 with TRBJ2-7, with D maybe TRBD2 (6 bases). The CDR3 consists of 14 residues. V was clipped by 8 bases and J by 0 bases, with 14 bases between them. Germline CDR1 reads MDHEN; CDR2 reads SYDVKM. This CDR3 reads CASRQLAPSYEQYF. In DNA, the CDR3 is TGTGCCAGCCGGCAACTAGCCCCCTCCTACGAGCAGTACTTC.

The rearrangement links TRBV6-5 to TRBJ2-7, with D unclear. The CDR3 is 12 amino acids. Germline CDR1 is MNHEY and CDR2 is SVGAGI. V was trimmed by 7 bases and J by 3 bases, leaving 10 bases between them. The CDR3 reads CASIGQLYEQYF. In DNA form, the CDR3 reads TGTGCCAGCATTGGGCAGCTCTACGAGCAGTACTTC.

V usage is TRBV12-3 or TRBV12-4 and J usage is TRBJ2-7; D unresolved. Trimming cost V 3 bases and J 7 bases, with 13 bases left between them. The length of the CDR3 is 13 residues. CDR3 loop: CASSFLEPSEQYF. CDR3 DNA: TGTGCCAGCAGTTTTTTAGAACCATCGGAGCAGTACTTC.

In this sample, this clone turned up once. The V and J genes are TRBV10-2 and TRBJ2-3; D is unclear. The germline V and J ends were trimmed by 6 bases and 2 bases, with 6 bases remaining between them. CDR1 WSHSY and CDR2 SAAADI come from the germline V gene. The CDR3 sequence is 12 residues long. The CDR3 reads CASSPNTDTQYF. DNA of the CDR3: TGCGCCAGCAGCCCTAACACAGATACGCAGTATTTT.

The chain is built from TRBV7-9 and TRBJ2-1, with 9 bases aligning to TRBD2. CDR1 is SEHNR and CDR2 is FQNEAQ in the germline V gene (reference sequence). This CDR3 has 15 amino acids. V was pared by 5 bases and J by 8 bases, with 10 bases of the junction left unmatched. CDR3 sequence: CASSPPRGGADEQFF. In nucleotides, the CDR3 is TGTGCCAGCAGCCCCCCGCGCGGGGGGGCCGATGAGCAGTTCTTC.

The chain joins TRBV28 to TRBJ2-2, with D maybe TRBD1 (6 bases). This CDR3 is built from 16 residues. V lost 5 bases to trimming and J lost 0 bases, with 13 bases between them. Germline CDR1 MDHEN, CDR2 SYDVKM. For the CDR3, the DNA is TGTGCCAGCAGTGAAATGGGGGCCCCGAACACCGGGGAGCTGTTTTTT. Translating it yields CASSEMGAPNTGELFF.

The chain couples TRBV24-1 to TRBJ2-1, with a tentative D call TRBD2 (7 bases). The ends were cut back, 5 bases at V and 10 bases at J, with 17 bases in the middle. The CDR3 length is 14 residues. From germline, CDR1 is KGHDR and CDR2 SFDVKD. Here the CDR3 DNA reads TGTGCCACCAGTGGGGAGGGGAGGCAGGGGGAGCAGTTCTTC. Amino acids: CATSGEGRQGEQFF.

Only one count was recorded for this clone. The chain employs TRBV3-1 (or the pseudogene TRBV3-2) and TRBJ2-3; D might be TRBD2 (5 bases). The CDR3 consists of 15 residues. Trimming removed 0 bases at V and 2 bases at J, with 9 bases between. Germline V gene data show CDR1 as LGHDT and CDR2 as YNNKEL (reference sequence). The CDR3 nucleotides are TGTGCCAGCAGCCAAGATCCAGCGGTCACAGATACGCAGTATTTT. It is translated as CASSQDPAVTDTQYF.

The chain employs TRBV3-1 (or the pseudogene TRBV3-2) and TRBJ2-4; a possible D gene is TRBD2 (6 bases). The germline V gene has CDR1 LGHDT and CDR2 YNNKEL (reference sequence). The CDR3 is made up of 14 amino acids. Deletions cut 4 bases from V and 9 bases from J, with 16 bases between. The CDR3 sequence is CASSLTPAGFIQYF. The CDR3 DNA reads as TGTGCCAGCAGCCTTACCCCCGCGGGGTTCATTCAGTACTTC.

The rearrangement joins TRBV30 to TRBJ1-1; D call uncertain. Germline CDR1 GTSNPN, CDR2 SVGIG (reference sequence). The length of the CDR3 is 13 residues. V shed 0 bases and J shed 5 bases, with 10 bases lying between them. CDR3 bases: TGTGCCTGGAGTGTCCCAAGGAGGACTGAAGCTTTCTTT. This encodes CAWSVPRRTEAFF.

This rearrangement joins TRBV7-9 to TRBJ1-4; TRBD1 aligns across 7 bases. The CDR3 loop spans 14 amino acids. With 5 bases clipped from V and 7 bases from J, the junction kept 7 bases outside the gene matches. The germline V gene has CDR1 SEHNR and CDR2 FQNEAQ (reference sequence). CDR3 nucleotide sequence: TGTGCCAGCAGCCATACAGGGGCTGGTGAAAAACTGTTTTTT. It specifies CASSHTGAGEKLFF. The full variable domain, completed using reference TRBV7-9 and TRBJ1-4, is DTGVSQNPRHKITKRGQNVTFRCDPISEHNRLYWYRQTLGQGPEFLTYFQNEAQLEKSRLLSDRFSAERPKGSFSTLEIQRTEQGDSAMYLCASSHTGAGEKLFFGSGTQLSVL.

The CDR3 DNA reads TGCAGCGTTGGAGATGAGCAGTTCTTC. Translation gives CSVGDEQFF. This rearrangement joins TRBV29-1 to TRBJ2-1; D remains ambiguous. This CDR3 comprises 9 residues. CDR1 and CDR2 (germline): SQVTM, ANQGSEA. The V end lost 4 bases, the J end lost 8 bases, and 3 bases lay between the germline ends.